The T cell receptor beta chain under discussion was sequenced for a study of OX40 agonist ivuxolimab in advanced cancers. Study information: Dose-escalation patients were diagnosed with hepatocellular carcinoma, melanoma, renal cell cancer or head and neck cancer.

A note on this clone: The antigen remains unidentified.

Method: immunoSEQ multiplex PCR; TCRdb's copy keeps in-frame clones and lacks some. This table holds around 80,000 clones, roughly 85% found once. Regarding the study as a whole: Relative to CD4+ cells, CD8+ T cells on average had more expanded clones. Low normalized clonal expansion also occurred in some nonresponding patients.

The material sequenced was CD4+ or CD8+ T cells sorted from blood, taken in a trial of the OX40 agonist ivuxolimab. The origin of this receptor is an adult with an advanced solid tumor such as melanoma, head and neck, liver or kidney cancer.

The CDR3 region is CASKQYNEKLFF. The CDR3 DNA is TGTGCCAGCAAACAGTATAATGAAAAACTGTTTTTT. The chain couples TRBV2 to TRBJ1-4; D remains unclear. V was pared by 7 bases and J by 4 bases, with 7 bases between. The CDR3 is 12 residues long. CDR1 and CDR2 from the germline V gene are SNHLY and FYNNEI.